What follows are 2 T cell receptor beta chains derived from one specimen sequenced in a study of blood T cell repertoires in COVID-19 (dated by TCRdb to 2018 to 2020). Preparation of the library involved the immunoSEQ multiplex PCR assay. Sourced from immuneACCESS, this table was stored by TCRdb with only in-frame sequences that have V and J called. A share of the clones is absent; for the studies checked, an unresolved V gene accounts for under half, and the remainder has no known explanation. The sample table shows about 90,000 clones, and 75% to 85% are seen once. The top ten clonotypes cover approximately 10% of the sample. Sequenced: peripheral blood. Receptors originate from a woman in her sixties or seventies with acute or convalescent COVID-19.

The V call is TRBV3-1 (or the pseudogene TRBV3-2), the J call TRBJ1-2, with D possibly being TRBD1 (5 bases). V lost 1 base, J lost 7 bases, and 7 bases lay in between. The V gene's germline CDR1 is LGHDT and CDR2 YNNKEL (reference sequence). The CDR3 loop spans 12 amino acids. DNA for the CDR3: TGTGCCAGCAGCCAAGTAGGGGCTGGCTACACCTTC. This translates into CASSQVGAGYTF.

CDR3 region: CASSLGGQTNTIYF. In DNA, the CDR3 is TGTGCCAGCAGCTTAGGGGGACAGACGAACACCATATATTTT. This chain links TRBV7-9 with TRBJ1-3, with TRBD1 identical over 7 bases. The germline V gene encodes CDR1 SEHNR and CDR2 FQNEAQ (reference sequence). J lost 7 bases, V lost 1 base, and 4 bases had no gene match. This CDR3 has 14 amino acids. Using reference TRBV7-9 and TRBJ1-3 for the parts outside the CDR3, the full variable domain is DTGVSQNPRHKITKRGQNVTFRCDPISEHNRLYWYRQTLGQGPEFLTYFQNEAQLEKSRLLSDRFSAERPKGSFSTLEIQRTEQGDSAMYLCASSLGGQTNTIYFGEGSWLTVV.